These 25 T cell receptor beta chains came from one sample sequenced in a study of a mutant IDH1 vaccine in newly diagnosed glioma. Profiling relied on immunoSEQ multiplex PCR, and the TCRdb table lists in-frame clones only, not all of them. The table shows under 55,000 clones, with around nine tenths occurring only once. Indicated time point: week 11, during vaccination. Vaccination comprised doses that each held 300 ug of mutant IDH1 20-mer peptide, plus topical imiquimod. Their recognized antigens are unknown. Sequences were derived from PBMCs, sampled from a glioma patient whose treatment included an IDH1 peptide vaccine. The receptor set was obtained from a man aged 45-65 years with glioma.

This chain uses TRBV5-6 with TRBJ1-6; D is ambiguous. Looked up from germline, CDR1 is SGHDT and CDR2 is YYEEEE. This CDR3 spans 13 amino acids. V dropped 1 base and J dropped 8 bases, with 7 bases sitting between them. The CDR3 DNA reads TGTGCCAGCAGCTTGTTTCTGGATTCACCCCTCCACTTT. Its translation: CASSLFLDSPLHF.

The chain carries TRBV25-1 and TRBJ2-1; 13 nucleotides line up with TRBD2. Per germline, CDR1 MGHDK and CDR2 SYGVNS. V gave up 1 base and J gave up 6 bases; unmatched junction bases: 3. The CDR3 extends over 16 amino acids. The CDR3 DNA reads as TGTGCCAGCAGTGAATTGGGGACTAGCGGGGTCAATGAGCAGTTCTTC. It is translated as CASSELGTSGVNEQFF.

A few counts support this clone. The J gene is TRBJ2-5, the V gene TRBV18, with TRBD2 identical over 7 bases. Germline V gene lookup returns CDR1 KGHSH and CDR2 LQKENI. V lost 10 bases to trimming and J lost 1 base; unmatched junction nucleotides: 6. The CDR3 spans 13 residues. CDR3 nucleotide sequence: TGTGCCACCAACGGGGAGGGCCAAGAGACCCAGTACTTC. This sequence encodes CATNGEGQETQYF.

The rearrangement uses TRBV19 and TRBJ1-5; 8 positions agree with TRBD1. This CDR3 comprises 16 residues. Germline trimming cut 5 bases from V and 4 bases from J; bases unmatched to any gene: 10. CDR1 and CDR2 from the germline V gene are LNHDA and SQIVND (reference sequence). CDR3 sequence reads: CASSSRTGTRNQPQHF. The CDR3 DNA reads TGTGCCAGTAGTTCCCGGACAGGGACGAGGAATCAGCCCCAGCATTTT.

This clone was seen only a few times. This rearrangement joins TRBV6-4 to TRBJ1-2, with TRBD1 as a possible D gene (5 bases). The CDR3 runs 15 residues. The ends were cut back, 6 bases at V and 8 bases at J, with 22 bases in the middle. The germline V gene encodes CDR1 MRHNA and CDR2 SNTAGT. The chain's CDR3 is CASRETGALSGGYTF. CDR3 nucleotide sequence: TGTGCCAGCAGAGAAACAGGCGCCCTCTCGGGAGGCTACACCTTC.

The chain combines TRBV5-1 with TRBJ2-2; 7 bases align to TRBD1. This CDR3 spans 15 amino acids. From germline, CDR1 is SGHRS and CDR2 YFSETQ. The junction had 7 bases not matched to a gene; V was cut back by 1 base and J by 7 bases. The CDR3, as DNA: TGCGCCAGCAGCTTGTCGACAGGGAGTGGCGGGGAGCTGTTTTTT. Translation: CASSLSTGSGGELFF.

CDR3 protein: CAWSVQNYSPLHF. For the CDR3, the DNA is TGTGCCTGGAGTGTACAAAATTATTCACCCCTCCACTTT. The chain couples TRBV30 to TRBJ1-6; no firm D call. Germline V gives CDR1 GTSNPN, CDR2 SVGIG (reference sequence). Trimming left V 0 bases short and J 8 bases short, with 8 bases between. The CDR3 extends over 13 amino acids.

The rearrangement uses TRBV14 and TRBJ2-2, with unresolved D. CDR1 is SGHDN and CDR2 is FVKESK in the germline V gene. The V gene lost 2 bases and the J gene lost 4 bases, with 5 bases spanning the gap. The CDR3 has 13 residues. The CDR3 loop is CASSQHSTGELFF. In DNA, the CDR3 is TGTGCCAGCAGCCAACACAGCACCGGGGAGCTGTTTTTT. The variable domain in full, with the rest retrieved from reference TRBV14 and TRBJ2-2, is EAGVTQFPSHSVIEKGQTVTLRCDPISGHDNLYWYRRVMGKEIKFLLHFVKESKQDESGMPNNRFLAERTGGTYSTLKVQPAELEDSGVYFCASSQHSTGELFFGEGSRLTVL.

V and J are TRBV25-1 and TRBJ2-1; 12 bases are shared with TRBD2. Germline loops: CDR1 MGHDK, CDR2 SYGVNS. With 1 base clipped from V and 15 bases from J, the junction kept 7 bases outside the gene matches. This CDR3 spans 14 amino acids. The CDR3 loop is CASSESGLAGRWFF. The DNA of the CDR3 is TGTGCCAGCAGTGAATCAGGACTAGCGGGAAGATGGTTCTTC.

This chain uses TRBV10-3 with TRBJ1-1; no definite D call. Germline CDR1 is ENHRY and CDR2 is SYGVKD. V lost 4 bases and J lost 9, with 12 bases in between. This CDR3 is 12 amino acids long. The CDR3 loop reads CAISGDETKAFF. In DNA, the CDR3 is TGTGCCATCAGTGGGGATGAGACGAAAGCTTTCTTT.

This chain connects TRBV28 to TRBJ2-7, with D possibly matching TRBD1 (5 bases). Looked up from germline, CDR1 is MDHEN and CDR2 is SYDVKM. The CDR3 covers 15 residues. V lost 3 bases, J lost 3 bases, and 15 bases lay in between. As DNA, the CDR3 is TGTGCCAGCAGTTTCACCAGGGTAGGGAACTACGAGCAGTACTTC. The encoded protein is CASSFTRVGNYEQYF.

This chain connects TRBV6-1 to TRBJ2-4, with a possible D match to TRBD1 (5 bases). Trimming took 3 bases from V and 6 from J, leaving 15 bases between them. Germline assignment: CDR1 MNHNS and CDR2 SASEGT. The CDR3 has 15 residues. The CDR3 is CASSEETGFGNIQYF. The DNA of the CDR3 is TGTGCCAGCAGTGAGGAAACAGGTTTTGGAAACATTCAGTACTTC.

The chain carries TRBV5-5 and TRBJ2-7; TRBD1 matches at 8 bases. Germline CDR1 and CDR2: SGHKS and YYEKEE (reference sequence). The junction had 6 bases not matched to a gene; V was cut back by 4 bases and J by 0 bases. The CDR3 length is 15 residues. The CDR3: CASSKGQESSYEQYF. The CDR3 bases are TGTGCCAGCAGCAAGGGACAGGAGAGCTCCTACGAGCAGTACTTC.

The chain carries TRBV4-1 and TRBJ2-5; D remains unclear. Germline V gene lookup returns CDR1 MGHRA and CDR2 YSYEKL. Trimming took 4 bases from V and 0 from J, leaving 18 bases between them. CDR3 length: 17 residues. For the CDR3, the DNA is TGCGCCAGCAGCCCACGCCTTGTCTATCACAACCAAGAGACCCAGTACTTC. This gives the protein CASSPRLVYHNQETQYF.

V and J are TRBV30 and TRBJ1-1; D is ambiguous. CDR1 and CDR2 (germline): GTSNPN, SVGIG (reference sequence). V lost 0 bases, J lost 3 bases, and 14 bases lay in between. The CDR3 totals 15 residues. In DNA, the CDR3 is TGTGCCTGGAGTGTTATGGGTTTGTGGGACACTGAAGCTTTCTTT. This translates into CAWSVMGLWDTEAFF. The full variable domain, rest sourced from reference TRBV30 and TRBJ1-1, is SQTIHQWPATLVQPVGSPLSLECTVEGTSNPNLYWYRQAAGRGLQLLFYSVGIGQISSEVPQNLSASRPQDRQFILSSKKLLLSDSGFYLCAWSVMGLWDTEAFFGQGTRLTVV.

The CDR3 DNA follows: TGTGCCAGCAGTCAGACTATACCCAGGGAAACCTACGACTATGGCTACACCTTC. It translates to CASSQTIPRETYDYGYTF. The chain combines TRBV28 with TRBJ1-2, with D perhaps matching TRBD1 (5 bases). CDR1 MDHEN and CDR2 SYDVKM come from the germline V gene. CDR3 length: 18 amino acids. V lost 5 bases, J lost 3 bases, and 25 bases lay in between.

The J gene is TRBJ2-7, the V gene TRBV4-3; 7 bases line up with TRBD1. CDR3 size: 15 residues. V shed 0 bases, J shed 2 bases, and the junction held 4 bases outside the gene matches. Germline loops: CDR1 LGHNA, CDR2 YSLEER. As DNA, the CDR3 is TGCGCCAGCAGCCAAGAACCCCAGGGGGCCTACGAGCAGTACTTC. Protein: CASSQEPQGAYEQYF.

The rearrangement joins TRBV5-1 to TRBJ2-7; TRBD1 matches 7 bases. The V segment lost 6 bases and the J segment 3 bases; nucleotides outside the gene matches: 9. The CDR3 is 14 residues long. CDR1 is SGHRS, CDR2 YFSETQ, per germline. CDR3 amino acids: CASTMTGLGYEQYF. Written as DNA, the CDR3 is TGCGCCAGCACTATGACAGGGTTAGGCTACGAGCAGTACTTC.

V usage is TRBV30 and J usage is TRBJ1-2; D perhaps matches TRBD1 (5 bases). The CDR3 runs 12 residues. The V end lost 5 bases, the J end lost 2 bases, and 9 bases lay between the germline ends. The germline gives CDR1 GTSNPN, CDR2 SVGIG (reference sequence). The CDR3 protein is CAWVEGNYGYTF. The CDR3 bases are TGTGCCTGGGTGGAGGGGAACTATGGCTACACCTTC.

The V call is TRBV27, the J call TRBJ1-5; D gene unclear. Per the germline V gene, CDR1 is MNHEY and CDR2 is SMNVEV (reference sequence). V was trimmed by 0 bases and J by 4 bases, leaving 4 bases between them. This CDR3 is built from 13 residues. Here the CDR3 DNA reads TGTGCCAGCAGTTTATCGCCGAATCAGCCCCAGCATTTT. Translating gives CASSLSPNQPQHF.

This chain connects TRBV19 to TRBJ1-5, with D perhaps matching TRBD1 (5 bases). Germline lookup yields CDR1 LNHDA and CDR2 SQIVND (reference sequence). CDR3 length: 14 amino acids. With 3 bases removed from V and 4 bases from J, the gap between germline ends came to 10 bases. CDR3 sequence: CASSIRDLNQPQHF. The CDR3, as DNA: TGTGCCAGTAGTATCCGGGACCTAAATCAGCCCCAGCATTTT.

This clone was seen just once. This chain joins TRBV11-2 and TRBJ2-2; D call uncertain. Germline V gives CDR1 SGHAT, CDR2 FQNNGV. CDR3 length equals 12 residues. Trimming left V 2 bases short and J 6 bases short, with 4 bases between. The CDR3 coding sequence is TGTGCCAGCAGCTTACCACCCGGGGAGCTGTTTTTT. Its protein is CASSLPPGELFF.

The chain is built from TRBV28 and TRBJ1-2; D unresolved. The CDR3 has 11 residues. The V end lost 3 bases, the J end lost 4 bases, and 3 bases lay between the germline ends. Germline V gives CDR1 MDHEN, CDR2 SYDVKM. DNA of the CDR3: TGTGCCAGCAGTTTGCGCTATGGCTACACCTTC. Its translation is CASSLRYGYTF.

CDR3 sequence: CASSADRAEQYF. The CDR3 DNA follows: TGTGCCAGCAGTGCAGACAGGGCCGAGCAGTACTTC. The chain recombines TRBV6-1 with TRBJ2-7; TRBD1 matches at 7 bases. The CDR3 runs to 12 residues. V lost 4 bases, J lost 6 bases, and 3 bases stayed unmatched. Germline V gene data show CDR1 as MNHNS and CDR2 as SASEGT.

CDR3 sequence: CASNTIPGTDTQYF. The CDR3 DNA reads TGCGCCAGCAACACCATTCCTGGGACAGATACGCAGTATTTT. The chain links TRBV5-1 to TRBJ2-3, with no clear D. The CDR3 spans 14 residues. Germline CDR1 reads SGHRS; CDR2 reads YFSETQ. V dropped 6 bases and J dropped 3 bases, with 14 bases sitting between them.